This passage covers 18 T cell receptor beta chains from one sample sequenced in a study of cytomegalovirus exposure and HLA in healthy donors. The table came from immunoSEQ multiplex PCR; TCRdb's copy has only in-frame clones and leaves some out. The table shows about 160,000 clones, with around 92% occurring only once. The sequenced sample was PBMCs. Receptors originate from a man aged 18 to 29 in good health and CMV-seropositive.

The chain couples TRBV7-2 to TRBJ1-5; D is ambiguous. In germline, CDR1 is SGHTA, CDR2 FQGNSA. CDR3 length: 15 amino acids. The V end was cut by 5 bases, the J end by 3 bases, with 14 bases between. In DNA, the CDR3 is TGTGCCAGCAGCCTTTTCGGGGATTACAATCAGCCCCAGCATTTT. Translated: CASSLFGDYNQPQHF. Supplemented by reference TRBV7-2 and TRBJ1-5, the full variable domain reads GAGVSQSPSNKVTEKGKDVELRCDPISGHTALYWYRQSLGQGLEFLIYFQGNSAPDKSGLPSDRFSAERTGGSVSTLTIQRTQQEDSAVYLCASSLFGDYNQPQHFGDGTRLSIL.

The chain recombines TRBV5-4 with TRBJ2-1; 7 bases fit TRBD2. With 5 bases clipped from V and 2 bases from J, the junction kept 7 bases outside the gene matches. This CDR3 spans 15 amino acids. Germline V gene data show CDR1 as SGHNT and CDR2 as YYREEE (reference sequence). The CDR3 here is CASRAAGRAYNEQFF. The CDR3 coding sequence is TGTGCCAGCAGGGCCGCAGGGAGGGCCTACAATGAGCAGTTCTTC. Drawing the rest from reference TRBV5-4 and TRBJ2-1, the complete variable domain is ETGVTQSPTHLIKTRGQQVTLRCSSQSGHNTVSWYQQALGQGPQFIFQYYREEENGRGNFPPRFSGLQFPNYSSELNVNALELDDSALYLCASRAAGRAYNEQFFGPGTRLTVL.

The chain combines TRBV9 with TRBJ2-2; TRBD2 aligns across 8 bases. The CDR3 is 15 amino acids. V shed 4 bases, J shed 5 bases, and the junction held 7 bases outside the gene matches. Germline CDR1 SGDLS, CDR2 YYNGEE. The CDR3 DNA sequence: TGTGCCAGCAGCTCCGGACTAGCTTTGACCGGGGAGCTGTTTTTT. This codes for CASSSGLALTGELFF.

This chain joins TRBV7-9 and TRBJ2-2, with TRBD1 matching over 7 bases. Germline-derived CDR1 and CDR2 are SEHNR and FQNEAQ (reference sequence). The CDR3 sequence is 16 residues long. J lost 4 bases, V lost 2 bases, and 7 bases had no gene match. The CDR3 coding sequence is TGTGCCAGCAGCTTAAGGCAGGGGGTTACCACCGGGGAGCTGTTTTTT. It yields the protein CASSLRQGVTTGELFF.

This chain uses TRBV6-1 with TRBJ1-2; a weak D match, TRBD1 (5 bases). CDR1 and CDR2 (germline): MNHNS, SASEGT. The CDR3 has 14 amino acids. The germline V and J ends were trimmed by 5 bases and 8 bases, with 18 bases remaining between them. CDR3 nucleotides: TGTGCCAGCAGTCCAGCGACAGCCCTCCGAGGCTACACCTTC. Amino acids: CASSPATALRGYTF.

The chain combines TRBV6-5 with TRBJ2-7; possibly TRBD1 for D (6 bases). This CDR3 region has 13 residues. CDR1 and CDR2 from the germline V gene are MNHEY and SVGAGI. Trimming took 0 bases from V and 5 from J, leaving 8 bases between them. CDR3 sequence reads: CASSYSRGNEQYF. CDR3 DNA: TGTGCCAGCAGTTACTCTAGGGGGAACGAGCAGTACTTC.

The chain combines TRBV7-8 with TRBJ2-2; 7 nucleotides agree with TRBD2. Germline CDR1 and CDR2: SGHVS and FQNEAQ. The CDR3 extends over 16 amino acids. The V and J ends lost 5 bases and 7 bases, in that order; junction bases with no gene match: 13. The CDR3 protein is CASSPLKGGPGGELFF. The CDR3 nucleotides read TGTGCCAGCAGCCCGCTTAAGGGAGGGCCCGGCGGGGAGCTGTTTTTT. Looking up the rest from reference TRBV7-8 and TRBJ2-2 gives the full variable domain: GAGVSQSPRYKVAKRGQDVALRCDPISGHVSLFWYQQALGQGPEFLTYFQNEAQLDKSGLPSDRFFAERPEGSVSTLKIQRTQQEDSAVYLCASSPLKGGPGGELFFGEGSRLTVL.

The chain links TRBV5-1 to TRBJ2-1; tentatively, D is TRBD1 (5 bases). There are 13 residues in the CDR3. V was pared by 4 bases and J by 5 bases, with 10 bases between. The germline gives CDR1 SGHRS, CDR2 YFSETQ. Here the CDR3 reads CASSAQVDNEQFF. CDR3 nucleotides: TGCGCCAGCAGCGCACAGGTCGACAATGAGCAGTTCTTC.

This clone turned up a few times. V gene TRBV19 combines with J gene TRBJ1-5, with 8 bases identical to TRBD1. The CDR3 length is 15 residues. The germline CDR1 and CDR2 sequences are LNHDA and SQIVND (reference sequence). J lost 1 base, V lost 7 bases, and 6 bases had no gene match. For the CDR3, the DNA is TGTGCCAGTACCGGGACAGGAGTCAGCAATCAGCCCCAGCATTTT. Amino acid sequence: CASTGTGVSNQPQHF.

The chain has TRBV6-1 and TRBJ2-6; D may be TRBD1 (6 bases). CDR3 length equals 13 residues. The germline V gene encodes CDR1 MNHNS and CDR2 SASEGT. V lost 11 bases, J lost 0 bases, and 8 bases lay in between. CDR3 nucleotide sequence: TGTGCCGGACAGAGCTCTGGGGCCAACGTCCTGACTTTC. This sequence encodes CAGQSSGANVLTF.

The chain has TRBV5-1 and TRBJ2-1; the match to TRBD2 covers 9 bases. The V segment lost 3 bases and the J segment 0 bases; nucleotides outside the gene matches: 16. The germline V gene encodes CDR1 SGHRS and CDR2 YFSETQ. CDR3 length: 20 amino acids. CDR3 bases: TGCGCCAGCAGCTCCTCCGGGACTAGCTATTTCGAAAGCTCCTACAATGAGCAGTTCTTC. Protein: CASSSSGTSYFESSYNEQFF. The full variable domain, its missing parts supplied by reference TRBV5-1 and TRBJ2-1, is KAGVTQTPRYLIKTRGQQVTLSCSPISGHRSVSWYQQTPGQGLQFLFEYFSETQRNKGNFPGRFSGRQFSNSRSEMNVSTLELGDSALYLCASSSSGTSYFESSYNEQFFGPGTRLTVL.

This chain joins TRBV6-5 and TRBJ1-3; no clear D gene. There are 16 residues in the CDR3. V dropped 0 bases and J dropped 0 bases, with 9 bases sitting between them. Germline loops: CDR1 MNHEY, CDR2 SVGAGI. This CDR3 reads CASSYSEQLSGNTIYF. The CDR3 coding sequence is TGTGCCAGCAGTTACTCGGAACAGCTCTCTGGAAACACCATATATTTT.

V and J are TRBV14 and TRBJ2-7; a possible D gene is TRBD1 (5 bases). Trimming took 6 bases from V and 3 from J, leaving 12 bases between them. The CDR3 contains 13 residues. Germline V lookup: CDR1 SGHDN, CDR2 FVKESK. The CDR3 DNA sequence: TGTGCCAGCAGAGGGGAATTACACTACGAGCAGTACTTC. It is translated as CASRGELHYEQYF.

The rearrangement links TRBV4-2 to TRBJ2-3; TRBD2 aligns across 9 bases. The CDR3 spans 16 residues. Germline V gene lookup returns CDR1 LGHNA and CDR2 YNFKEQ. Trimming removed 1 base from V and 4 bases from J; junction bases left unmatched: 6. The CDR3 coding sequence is TGTGCCAGCAGCCAAGGTATAGCGGGAGAACCAGATACGCAGTATTTT. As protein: CASSQGIAGEPDTQYF.

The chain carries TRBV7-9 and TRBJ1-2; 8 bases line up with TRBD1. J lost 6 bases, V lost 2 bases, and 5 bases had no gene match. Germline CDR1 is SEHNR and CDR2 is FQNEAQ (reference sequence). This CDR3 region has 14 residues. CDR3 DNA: TGTGCCAGCAGCTTACCCGACAGGGGCAATGGCTACACCTTC. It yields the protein CASSLPDRGNGYTF.

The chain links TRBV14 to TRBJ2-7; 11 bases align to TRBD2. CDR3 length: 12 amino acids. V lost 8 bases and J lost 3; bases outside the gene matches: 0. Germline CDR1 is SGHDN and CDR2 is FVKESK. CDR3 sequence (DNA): TGTGCCAGCGGGACTAGCGGCTACGAGCAGTACTTC. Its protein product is CASGTSGYEQYF. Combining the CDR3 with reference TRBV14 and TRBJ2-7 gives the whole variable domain EAGVTQFPSHSVIEKGQTVTLRCDPISGHDNLYWYRRVMGKEIKFLLHFVKESKQDESGMPNNRFLAERTGGTYSTLKVQPAELEDSGVYFCASGTSGYEQYFGPGTRLTVT.

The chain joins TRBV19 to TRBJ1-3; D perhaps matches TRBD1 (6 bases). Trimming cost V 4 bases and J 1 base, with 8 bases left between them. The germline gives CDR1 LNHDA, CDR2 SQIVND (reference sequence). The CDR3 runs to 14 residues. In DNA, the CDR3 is TGTGCCAGTAGTACCGGACAGTCTGGAAACACCATATATTTT. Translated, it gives CASSTGQSGNTIYF.

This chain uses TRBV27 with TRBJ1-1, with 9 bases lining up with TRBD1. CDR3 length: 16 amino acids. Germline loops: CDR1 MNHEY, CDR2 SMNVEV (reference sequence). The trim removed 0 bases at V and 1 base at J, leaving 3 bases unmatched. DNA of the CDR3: TGTGCCAGCAGTTTATCGTTGGGACAGGGGAACACTGAAGCTTTCTTT. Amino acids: CASSLSLGQGNTEAFF.